This T cell receptor beta chain derives from a study of T-cell reconstitution after alpha-beta-depleted transplantation in children. In germline, CDR1 is GTSNPN, CDR2 SVGIG (reference sequence). The CDR3 covers 13 residues. During its preparation, the TCRbeta library received unique molecular identifiers. TCRdb re-analysed the PCR reads in MiXCR, keeping a single row per CDR3 protein. Of about 610,000 distinct CDR3 sequences listed, roughly 10% are singletons. The sequencing here drew on PBMCs from the stem cell graft donor, taken from the stem cell graft. This TCR was sampled from a human donor who donated a stem cell graft to a child with acute myeloid leukemia. This sequence joins TRBV30 and TRBJ2-5; D uncertain. The CDR3 is CASGSAAQETQYF. The CDR3 bases are TGTGCGTCCGGATCGGCGGCCCAAGAGACCCAGTACTTC.